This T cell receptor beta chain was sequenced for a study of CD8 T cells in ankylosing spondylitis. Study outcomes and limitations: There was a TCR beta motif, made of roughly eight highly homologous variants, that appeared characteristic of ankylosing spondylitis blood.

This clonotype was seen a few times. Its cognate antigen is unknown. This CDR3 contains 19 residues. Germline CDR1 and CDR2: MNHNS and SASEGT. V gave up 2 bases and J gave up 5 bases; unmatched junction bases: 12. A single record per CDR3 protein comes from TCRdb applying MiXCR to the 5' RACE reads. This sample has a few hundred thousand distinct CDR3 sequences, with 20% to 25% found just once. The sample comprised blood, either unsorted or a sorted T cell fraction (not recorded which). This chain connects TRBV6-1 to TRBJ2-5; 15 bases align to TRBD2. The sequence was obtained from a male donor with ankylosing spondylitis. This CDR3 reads CASSEIGRGTSGRLETQYF. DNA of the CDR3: TGTGCCAGCAGTGAAATAGGTCGGGGGACTAGCGGGAGGTTGGAGACCCAGTACTTC.